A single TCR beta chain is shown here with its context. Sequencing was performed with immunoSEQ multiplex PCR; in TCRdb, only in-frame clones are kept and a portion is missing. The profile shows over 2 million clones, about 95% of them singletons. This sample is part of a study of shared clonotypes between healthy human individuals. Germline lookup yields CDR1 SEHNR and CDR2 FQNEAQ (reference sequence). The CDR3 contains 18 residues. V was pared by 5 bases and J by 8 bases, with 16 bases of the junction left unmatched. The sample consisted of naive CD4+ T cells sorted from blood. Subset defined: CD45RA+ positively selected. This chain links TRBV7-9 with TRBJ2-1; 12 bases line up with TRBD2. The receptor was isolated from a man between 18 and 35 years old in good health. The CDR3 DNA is TGTGCCAGCAGCACCCGGACTAGCGGGACGAAGGGACGCGATGAGCAGTTCTTC. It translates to CASSTRTSGTKGRDEQFF.